These 25 T cell receptor beta chains came from one sample sequenced in a study of cytomegalovirus exposure and HLA in healthy donors. PCR employed 60 Vbeta and 13 Jbeta primers. Libraries were prepared by immunoSEQ multiplex PCR; TCRdb keeps only in-frame clonotypes and omits some of them. The sample consists of roughly 110,000 clones, about three quarters of them appearing once. The sequencing input was PBMCs. The receptors shown here come from a woman aged 40 to 50 in good health and CMV-seropositive.

CDR3 bases: TGTGCCATCAGCAACCAGGGGGGCACTGAAGCTTTCTTT. Translation: CAISNQGGTEAFF. The V call is TRBV10-3, the J call TRBJ1-1; 7 positions agree with TRBD1. Trimming removed 6 bases from V and 4 bases from J; junction bases left unmatched: 5. The V gene's germline CDR1 is ENHRY and CDR2 SYGVKD. This CDR3 comprises 13 residues.

The chain combines TRBV7-9 with TRBJ1-6; the D gene is possibly TRBD1 (5 bases). The CDR3 extends over 15 amino acids. Germline loops: CDR1 SEHNR, CDR2 FQNEAQ (reference sequence). Trimming pared 2 bases from V and 5 bases from J, leaving 10 bases between. CDR3 amino acids: CASSLRAGNNSPLHF. The CDR3 DNA follows: TGTGCCAGCAGCTTACGGGCAGGGAATAATTCACCCCTCCACTTT.

The chain carries TRBV6-1 and TRBJ1-5, with unresolved D. The CDR3 covers 16 residues. Trimming left V 0 bases short and J 1 base short, with 10 bases between. Germline V gives CDR1 MNHNS, CDR2 SASEGT. The DNA of the CDR3 is TGTGCCAGCAGTGAAGCGCCGGGGAGAAGCAATCAGCCCCAGCATTTT. Translating gives CASSEAPGRSNQPQHF.

The CDR3 region is CASSFSGAYEQYF. The DNA of the CDR3 is TGCGCCAGCAGCTTCTCCGGGGCCTACGAGCAGTACTTC. This sequence joins TRBV5-1 and TRBJ2-7; tentative D call: TRBD2 (5 bases). Germline V CDR1 and CDR2: SGHRS, YFSETQ. The CDR3 is 13 residues long. Deletions cut 2 bases from V and 2 bases from J, with 8 bases between.

The chain joins TRBV7-9 to TRBJ1-6; D not resolved. Trimming stripped 0 bases from V and 4 bases from J, with 7 bases between. Germline V lookup: CDR1 SEHNR, CDR2 FQNEAQ (reference sequence). The CDR3 is 15 residues long. CDR3 sequence: CASSLAREYNSPLHF. Here the CDR3 DNA reads TGTGCCAGCAGCTTAGCGAGAGAATATAATTCACCCCTCCACTTT.

V gene TRBV6-4 combines with J gene TRBJ2-1; D possibly corresponds to TRBD2 (7 bases). CDR1 is MRHNA and CDR2 is SNTAGT in the germline V gene. Trimming took 0 bases from V and 2 from J, leaving 14 bases between them. This CDR3 spans 17 amino acids. CDR3 sequence reads: CASSDSWRGRPYNEQFF. The CDR3 DNA follows: TGTGCCAGCAGTGACTCTTGGCGGGGGCGCCCCTACAATGAGCAGTTCTTC.

V and J are TRBV11-2 and TRBJ2-7, with TRBD2 matching 11 bases. The junction had 3 bases not matched to a gene; V was cut back by 5 bases and J by 0 bases. Germline CDR1 reads SGHAT; CDR2 reads FQNNGV. CDR3 size: 15 residues. The CDR3 region is CASSPGLAGSYEQYF. The CDR3 DNA reads as TGTGCCAGCAGCCCCGGACTAGCGGGCTCCTACGAGCAGTACTTC.

The chain has TRBV11-2 and TRBJ1-4, with D possibly being TRBD1 (6 bases). The V gene's germline CDR1 is SGHAT and CDR2 FQNNGV. This CDR3 spans 17 amino acids. With 1 base removed from V and 7 bases from J, the gap between germline ends came to 19 bases. DNA of the CDR3: TGTGCCAGCAGCTTAGGGGTTCAGGGGAAAAAGGGTGAAAAACTGTTTTTT. Its protein is CASSLGVQGKKGEKLFF.

Only one count was recorded for this clone. The genes are TRBV6-5 and TRBJ2-7, with D maybe TRBD2 (6 bases). Germline lookup yields CDR1 MNHEY and CDR2 SVGAGI. This CDR3 has 14 amino acids. Trimming stripped 9 bases from V and 2 bases from J, with 17 bases between. In DNA, the CDR3 is TGTGCCAGTATCCGGGACGGAGGGGCCTACGAGCAGTACTTC. It translates to CASIRDGGAYEQYF.

The chain joins TRBV6-5 to TRBJ1-6, with 8 bases lining up with TRBD1. Germline V gives CDR1 MNHEY, CDR2 SVGAGI. This CDR3 has 16 residues. After removal of 2 bases from V and 0 bases from J, the junction contained 0 bases not matched to a gene. CDR3 protein: CASSYGQGSYNSPLHF. DNA of the CDR3: TGTGCCAGCAGTTACGGACAGGGCTCCTATAATTCACCCCTCCACTTT.

The V gene is TRBV5-1, the J gene TRBJ2-7; a weak D match, TRBD1 (5 bases). The CDR3 is made up of 15 amino acids. The germline CDR1 and CDR2 sequences are SGHRS and YFSETQ. V was clipped by 5 bases and J by 0 bases, with 15 bases between them. The CDR3 DNA reads as TGCGCCAGCAGGAGGCAGACAGCTCTCTCCTACGAGCAGTACTTC. Its translation is CASRRQTALSYEQYF.

J is TRBJ1-1 and V is TRBV2, with D possibly being TRBD1 (6 bases). Trimming cost V 8 bases and J 0 bases, with 13 bases left between them. The CDR3 is 14 amino acids. Germline values: CDR1 SNHLY, CDR2 FYNNEI. The CDR3 is CASGLTGLNTEAFF. DNA of the CDR3: TGTGCCAGCGGATTAACAGGGCTGAACACTGAAGCTTTCTTT.

The V call is TRBV5-1, the J call TRBJ1-1; D gene ambiguous. The CDR3 has 15 amino acids. Germline CDR1 reads SGHRS; CDR2 reads YFSETQ. Between the trimmed V and J ends, which lost 0 bases and 0 bases, there was a span of 9 bases. The CDR3: CASSLGLALNTEAFF. The CDR3 bases are TGCGCCAGCAGCTTGGGACTCGCTTTGAACACTGAAGCTTTCTTT.

The J gene is TRBJ2-6, the V gene TRBV14; TRBD1 matches 9 bases. This CDR3 contains 18 residues. Germline-derived CDR1 and CDR2 are SGHDN and FVKESK. V shed 0 bases and J 4 bases; nucleotides not matched to a gene: 7. Written as DNA, the CDR3 is TGTGCCAGCAGCCAAGACCGGGACAGGGCGATGGGGGCCAACGTCCTGACTTTC. Translation gives CASSQDRDRAMGANVLTF.

This clone was found once. The chain links TRBV5-4 to TRBJ2-3; D might be TRBD2 (6 bases). V lost 4 bases, J lost 3 bases, and 15 bases lay in between. Germline assignment: CDR1 SGHNT and CDR2 YYREEE (reference sequence). The CDR3 is 15 residues long. The chain's CDR3 is CASSVRGGVTDTQYF. The CDR3 coding sequence is TGTGCCAGCAGCGTGCGGGGCGGGGTGACAGATACGCAGTATTTT.

This clone was counted once. The genes are TRBV5-1 and TRBJ2-1; 8 bases are a match to TRBD1. The ends lost 4 bases at V and 0 bases at J; junction bases unmatched: 6. Germline V gene sequence: CDR1 SGHRS, CDR2 YFSETQ. This CDR3 has 16 residues. As DNA, the CDR3 is TGCGCCAGCAGCCTTCAGACAGGGGCCTCCTACAATGAGCAGTTCTTC. Translated, it gives CASSLQTGASYNEQFF. The full variable domain, in which reference TRBV5-1 and TRBJ2-1 provide the parts outside the CDR3, is KAGVTQTPRYLIKTRGQQVTLSCSPISGHRSVSWYQQTPGQGLQFLFEYFSETQRNKGNFPGRFSGRQFSNSRSEMNVSTLELGDSALYLCASSLQTGASYNEQFFGPGTRLTVL.

This clone has ten or more counts. This sequence joins TRBV5-8 and TRBJ2-6; TRBD1 matches 7 bases. There are 20 residues in the CDR3. Germline values: CDR1 SGHTS, CDR2 YDEGEE. Germline trimming cut 0 bases from V and 0 bases from J; bases unmatched to any gene: 12. The CDR3 loop is CASSLAESRQGPSGANVLTF. In DNA, the CDR3 is TGTGCCAGCAGCTTGGCCGAGTCGAGACAGGGACCCTCTGGGGCCAACGTCCTGACTTTC.

The genes are TRBV11-2 and TRBJ1-1, with TRBD1 matching 8 bases. CDR3 length: 15 residues. The germline V gene encodes CDR1 SGHAT and CDR2 FQNNGV. V lost 5 bases and J lost 7; bases outside the gene matches: 12. The CDR3 region is CASSLFQGALFEAFF. For the CDR3, the DNA is TGTGCCAGCAGCCTTTTTCAGGGGGCGCTTTTTGAAGCTTTCTTT.

This clone was recorded a few times. The chain employs TRBV7-9 and TRBJ2-5; D perhaps matches TRBD2 (7 bases). Between the trimmed V and J ends, which lost 1 base and 11 bases, there was a span of 14 bases. Germline V gene data show CDR1 as SEHNR and CDR2 as FQNEAQ (reference sequence). The CDR3 contains 13 residues. The CDR3 loop reads CASSLGGGREQYF. In DNA form, the CDR3 reads TGTGCCAGCAGCTTAGGGGGGGGGCGTGAGCAGTACTTC.

The chain joins TRBV30 to TRBJ2-7; D might be TRBD1 (6 bases). The CDR3 runs to 16 residues. V gave up 4 bases and J gave up 4 bases, with 23 bases separating them. CDR1 is GTSNPN, CDR2 SVGIG, per germline (reference sequence). CDR3 amino acids: CAWTLGPQGFWYEQYF. In nucleotides, the CDR3 is TGTGCCTGGACACTAGGCCCGCAGGGGTTTTGGTACGAGCAGTACTTC.

This chain joins TRBV7-2 and TRBJ1-5; D remains unclear. The CDR3 totals 13 residues. Trimming removed 1 base from V and 11 bases from J, with 12 bases in between. The germline gives CDR1 SGHTA, CDR2 FQGNSA. DNA of the CDR3: TGTGCCAGCAGCTTAGTCTACGGGGTGGCCCAGCATTTT. Its translation is CASSLVYGVAQHF.

V and J are TRBV5-1 and TRBJ1-1; 8 bases are a match to TRBD1. The CDR3 has 14 residues. V shed 7 bases, J shed 5 bases, and the junction held 10 bases outside the gene matches. Germline lookup yields CDR1 SGHRS and CDR2 YFSETQ. The CDR3 reads CASSMQGAQTEAFF. The CDR3 DNA is TGCGCCAGCTCAATGCAGGGGGCGCAAACTGAAGCTTTCTTT.

This clone is a singleton in its sample. The chain joins TRBV2 to TRBJ2-7; 7 bases match TRBD1. Germline loops: CDR1 SNHLY, CDR2 FYNNEI. CDR3 length: 19 residues. V was pared by 3 bases and J by 2 bases, with 19 bases of the junction left unmatched. Here the CDR3 reads CASSDSRDSSIPKAYEQYF. Written as DNA, the CDR3 is TGTGCCAGCAGTGACTCACGGGACAGCTCTATCCCGAAGGCCTACGAGCAGTACTTC.

The J gene is TRBJ1-1, the V gene TRBV4-2; 8 nucleotides agree with TRBD1. This CDR3 is 17 amino acids long. CDR1 is LGHNA, CDR2 YNFKEQ, per germline. Germline trimming cut 1 base from V and 5 bases from J; bases unmatched to any gene: 12. In nucleotides, the CDR3 is TGTGCCAGCAGCCAAGTGGCCAGGGGGCAAAGGGGAACTGAAGCTTTCTTT. As protein: CASSQVARGQRGTEAFF.

CDR3 bases: TGTGCCAGCAGTGACCCAGGGGGGCAGGTTCGAGCTTTCTTT. This gives the protein CASSDPGGQVRAFF. This chain joins TRBV2 and TRBJ1-1, with 7 bases identical to TRBD1. V was pared by 3 bases and J by 10 bases, with 11 bases of the junction left unmatched. Germline V gene sequence: CDR1 SNHLY, CDR2 FYNNEI. The CDR3 is made up of 14 amino acids. Complete variable domain (other parts from reference TRBV2 and TRBJ1-1): EPEVTQTPSHQVTQMGQEVILRCVPISNHLYFYWYRQILGQKVEFLVSFYNNEISEKSEIFDDQFSVERPDGSNFTLKIRSTKLEDSAMYFCASSDPGGQVRAFFGQGTRLTVV.